This TCR beta chain was captured by sequencing in a study of OX40 agonist ivuxolimab in advanced cancers. Using immunoSEQ multiplex PCR, the repertoire was profiled, and TCRdb retains in-frame clones only, with some absent. The data show approximately 82,000 clones, more than 80% seen once. Study results and caveats: People who partly responded at 0.1-3.0 mg/kg had some of the least clonal expansion seen.

As concerns this clone: Its target is not known.

The material sequenced was CD4+ or CD8+ T cells sorted from blood, taken in a trial of the OX40 agonist ivuxolimab. The source of this sequence is an adult with an advanced solid tumor such as melanoma, head and neck, liver or kidney cancer.

The CDR3 sequence is CASREDREATGELFF. In DNA form, the CDR3 reads TGTGCCAGCAGGGAGGACAGGGAGGCAACCGGGGAGCTGTTTTTT. The genes are TRBV6-6 and TRBJ2-2; the match to TRBD1 covers 8 bases. CDR1 MNHNY and CDR2 SVGAGI come from the germline V gene (reference sequence). V was clipped by 6 bases and J by 5 bases; unmatched bases: 8. There are 15 residues in the CDR3.